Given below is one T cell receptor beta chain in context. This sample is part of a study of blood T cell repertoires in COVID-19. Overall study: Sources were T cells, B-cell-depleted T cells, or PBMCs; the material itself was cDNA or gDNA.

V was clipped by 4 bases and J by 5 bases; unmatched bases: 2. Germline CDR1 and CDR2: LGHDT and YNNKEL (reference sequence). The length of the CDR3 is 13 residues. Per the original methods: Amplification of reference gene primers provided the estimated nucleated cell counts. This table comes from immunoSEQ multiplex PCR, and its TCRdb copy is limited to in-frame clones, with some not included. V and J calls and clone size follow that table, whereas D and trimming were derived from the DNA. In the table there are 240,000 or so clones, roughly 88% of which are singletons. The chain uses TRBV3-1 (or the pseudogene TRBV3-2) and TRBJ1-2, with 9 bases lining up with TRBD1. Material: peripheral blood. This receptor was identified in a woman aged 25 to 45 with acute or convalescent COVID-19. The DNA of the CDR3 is TGTGCCAGCAGCCCGGACAGGGGTTATGGCTACACCTTC. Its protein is CASSPDRGYGYTF.